These T cell receptor beta chains were read from a single sample in a study of blood T cell repertoires in COVID-19. The data were produced by immunoSEQ multiplex PCR, yet TCRdb's version contains in-frame clones alone and is incomplete. The sample has 30,000 to 50,000 clones, about four fifths seen once. Material: peripheral blood. The receptor source for this set is a man between 45 and 60 years old with active or convalescent COVID-19. Both conserved end residues are part of each CDR3. Each record gives: J gene, V gene, D gene, clone size, CDR3 protein, CDR3 DNA. D genes are given only for firm matches. Clone size, where shown, is once, few, many, or a class for clones that have expanded.

J: TRBJ2-1
V: TRBV5-1
D: TRBD2
size: -
CDR3: CASSPLGREGQQFF
DNA: TGCGCCAGCAGCCCCTTGGGCAGGGAGGGTCAGCAGTTCTTC

J: TRBJ2-5
V: TRBV6-1
D: -
size: -
CDR3: CASSRGRGQETQYF
DNA: TGTGCCAGCAGTAGAGGACGGGGACAAGAGACCCAGTACTTC

J: TRBJ2-2
V: TRBV6-2/TRBV6-3
D: TRBD1
size: -
CDR3: CASSQIGGKVTGELFF
DNA: TGTGCCAGCAGCCAAATAGGGGGCAAAGTAACCGGGGAGCTGTTTTTT

J: TRBJ1-1
V: TRBV6-4
D: -
size: few
CDR3: CASSLDRNTEAFF
DNA: TGTGCCAGCAGCCTTGACAGAAACACTGAAGCTTTCTTT

J: TRBJ2-1
V: TRBV15
D: TRBD1
size: -
CDR3: CATSGTGGYSLGQNEQFF
DNA: TGTGCCACCAGCGGGACAGGGGGCTATTCCCTAGGCCAGAATGAGCAGTTCTTC

J: TRBJ1-1
V: TRBV19
D: TRBD1
size: once
CDR3: CASSQDRAFTEAFF
DNA: TGTGCCAGTAGCCAGGACAGGGCGTTCACTGAAGCTTTCTTT

J: TRBJ2-5
V: TRBV7-9
D: -
size: -
CDR3: CASSPEREETQYF
DNA: TGTGCCAGCAGCCCAGAACGGGAAGAGACCCAGTACTTC

J: TRBJ1-2
V: TRBV10-3
D: TRBD1
size: -
CDR3: CAISETGADGYTF
DNA: TGTGCCATCAGTGAGACAGGGGCAGATGGCTACACCTTC

J: TRBJ1-2
V: TRBV7-8
D: TRBD1
size: -
CDR3: CASSSTGDKGYTF
DNA: TGTGCCAGCAGCTCTACAGGGGATAAAGGCTACACCTTC

J: TRBJ2-1
V: TRBV5-6
D: TRBD2
size: -
CDR3: CASSLATSGGYNEQFF
DNA: TGTGCCAGCAGCTTGGCAACTAGCGGGGGCTACAATGAGCAGTTCTTC

J: TRBJ2-7
V: TRBV5-1
D: TRBD1
size: -
CDR3: CASSLGGQGYEQYF
DNA: TGCGCCAGCAGCTTGGGGGGACAGGGCTACGAGCAGTACTTC

J: TRBJ2-7
V: TRBV19
D: -
size: -
CDR3: CASSVERASSYEQYF
DNA: TGTGCCAGTAGTGTTGAGCGGGCGAGCTCCTACGAGCAGTACTTC

J: TRBJ1-5
V: TRBV19
D: -
size: -
CDR3: CASSRRVDSNQPQHF
DNA: TGTGCCAGTAGTCGGAGGGTTGATAGCAATCAGCCCCAGCATTTT

J: TRBJ1-2
V: TRBV29-1
D: -
size: -
CDR3: CSALEAQRGGYTF
DNA: TGCAGCGCCCTCGAGGCCCAAAGGGGGGGCTACACCTTC

J: TRBJ2-5
V: TRBV6-5
D: TRBD2
size: -
CDR3: CASTGLAGETQYF
DNA: TGTGCCAGCACCGGACTAGCGGGGGAGACCCAGTACTTC

J: TRBJ2-7
V: TRBV5-1
D: -
size: -
CDR3: CASSSLELGTSTYEQYF
DNA: TGCGCCAGCAGCTCTCTTGAACTGGGCACCTCTACCTACGAGCAGTACTTC

J: TRBJ2-1
V: TRBV3-1/TRBV3-2
D: TRBD2
size: -
CDR3: CASSSPGLAGGSSYNEQFF
DNA: TGTGCCAGCAGCTCCCCGGGACTAGCGGGGGGAAGCTCCTACAATGAGCAGTTCTTC

J: TRBJ1-2
V: TRBV28
D: -
size: -
CDR3: CASSSLQGVNYGYTF
DNA: TGTGCCAGCAGCTCCTTGCAAGGGGTGAACTATGGCTACACCTTC

J: TRBJ2-5
V: TRBV5-1
D: -
size: once
CDR3: CASSFDRQETQYF
DNA: TGCGCCAGCAGCTTCGACAGGCAAGAGACCCAGTACTTC

J: TRBJ1-5
V: TRBV6-1
D: -
size: -
CDR3: CASSAGGYSYSNQPQHF
DNA: TGTGCCAGCAGTGCCGGGGGTTATTCCTATAGCAATCAGCCCCAGCATTTT

J: TRBJ1-1
V: TRBV19
D: -
size: -
CDR3: CASMGGTEAFF
DNA: TGTGCCAGTATGGGAGGCACTGAAGCTTTCTTT

J: TRBJ1-2
V: TRBV6-5
D: TRBD1
size: -
CDR3: CASRRAGAGGDGYTF
DNA: TGTGCCAGCAGAAGAGCAGGGGCAGGGGGCGATGGCTACACCTTC

J: TRBJ2-3
V: TRBV5-1
D: TRBD2
size: -
CDR3: CASSLSAGGASTDTQYF
DNA: TGCGCCAGCAGCTTATCAGCGGGGGGAGCTAGCACAGATACGCAGTATTTT

J: TRBJ1-2
V: TRBV6-5
D: -
size: -
CDR3: CASTSGGSNYGYTF
DNA: TGTGCCAGCACTAGTGGGGGGAGTAACTATGGCTACACCTTC

J: TRBJ2-7
V: TRBV14
D: -
size: -
CDR3: CASSQDDRAYEQYF
DNA: TGTGCCAGCAGCCAAGATGACAGAGCCTACGAGCAGTACTTC

J: TRBJ2-3
V: TRBV19
D: -
size: -
CDR3: CASSRRDLTSTDTQYF
DNA: TGTGCCAGTAGTAGGAGGGACCTTACTAGCACAGATACGCAGTATTTT

J: TRBJ2-3
V: TRBV20-1
D: -
size: -
CDR3: CSASQGPGDTQYF
DNA: TGCAGTGCTAGTCAGGGGCCAGGAGATACGCAGTATTTT

J: TRBJ2-4
V: TRBV2
D: TRBD1
size: -
CDR3: CASSEKGATKNIQYF
DNA: TGTGCCAGCAGTGAGAAGGGGGCAACCAAAAACATTCAGTACTTC

J: TRBJ2-5
V: TRBV7-9
D: TRBD1
size: -
CDR3: CASSQRATGSGTQYF
DNA: TGTGCCAGCAGCCAACGGGCGACAGGGTCAGGGACCCAGTACTTC

J: TRBJ2-2
V: TRBV6-5
D: TRBD2
size: -
CDR3: CASGLAGDTGELFF
DNA: TGTGCCAGCGGACTAGCGGGGGACACCGGGGAGCTGTTTTTT

J: TRBJ1-2
V: TRBV30
D: TRBD1
size: few
CDR3: CAWSLYGTGNAGYTF
DNA: TGTGCCTGGAGTCTCTACGGGACAGGGAACGCTGGCTACACCTTC

J: TRBJ1-5
V: TRBV7-8
D: -
size: -
CDR3: CASSRDIGGKGPQHF
DNA: TGTGCCAGCAGCCGCGACATAGGGGGTAAGGGGCCCCAGCATTTT

J: TRBJ2-5
V: TRBV7-9
D: TRBD2
size: -
CDR3: CASSSPGLAGGQETQYF
DNA: TGTGCCAGCAGCTCACCGGGACTAGCGGGGGGGCAAGAGACCCAGTACTTC

J: TRBJ1-1
V: TRBV6-5
D: TRBD1
size: -
CDR3: CASQRGQNTEAFF
DNA: TGTGCCAGTCAGAGGGGGCAGAACACTGAAGCTTTCTTT

J: TRBJ2-7
V: TRBV29-1
D: -
size: -
CDR3: CSVATGLEQYF
DNA: TGCAGCGTCGCGACAGGTCTCGAGCAGTACTTC

J: TRBJ2-7
V: TRBV5-6
D: TRBD1
size: -
CDR3: CASSGGTGYEQYF
DNA: TGTGCCAGCAGCGGCGGGACAGGGTACGAGCAGTACTTC

J: TRBJ1-4
V: TRBV6-6
D: TRBD1
size: -
CDR3: CASSRRDSFSTNEKLFF
DNA: TGTGCCAGCAGCCGACGGGACAGTTTTTCGACTAATGAAAAACTGTTTTTT

J: TRBJ1-1
V: TRBV19
D: TRBD1
size: -
CDR3: CASSATGGIITEAFF
DNA: TGTGCCAGTAGTGCGACAGGGGGCATCATCACTGAAGCTTTCTTT

J: TRBJ2-7
V: TRBV6-5
D: TRBD2
size: -
CDR3: CASWTSGGVGEQYF
DNA: TGTGCCAGCTGGACTAGCGGGGGGGTAGGAGAGCAGTACTTC

J: TRBJ1-6
V: TRBV12-3/TRBV12-4
D: TRBD1
size: -
CDR3: CASGTGFSPLHF
DNA: TGTGCCAGCGGGACAGGGTTTTCACCCCTCCACTTT

J: TRBJ2-1
V: TRBV2
D: -
size: -
CDR3: CASSRTSRSYNEQFF
DNA: TGTGCCAGCAGCCGTACTAGCCGCTCCTACAATGAGCAGTTCTTC

J: TRBJ1-6
V: TRBV30
D: TRBD1
size: few
CDR3: CAWGPGQPNPPLHF
DNA: TGTGCCTGGGGGCCGGGACAGCCTAATCCACCCCTCCACTTT

J: TRBJ1-5
V: TRBV6-5
D: -
size: few
CDR3: CASSAQGNNQPQHF
DNA: TGTGCCAGCAGCGCACAGGGTAACAATCAGCCCCAGCATTTT

J: TRBJ2-2
V: TRBV29-1
D: -
size: -
CDR3: CSVEDRRGHTGELFF
DNA: TGCAGCGTTGAAGATCGTAGGGGTCACACCGGGGAGCTGTTTTTT

J: TRBJ2-7
V: TRBV5-6
D: TRBD1
size: -
CDR3: CASSLVGGGRPYEQYF
DNA: TGTGCCAGCAGCTTGGTAGGGGGCGGCAGGCCCTACGAGCAGTACTTC

J: TRBJ2-1
V: TRBV11-2
D: -
size: -
CDR3: CASSLFRGRNNEQFF
DNA: TGTGCCAGCAGCTTATTCAGGGGCAGGAACAATGAGCAGTTCTTC

J: TRBJ2-7
V: TRBV5-6
D: -
size: -
CDR3: CASSLVGQASYEQYF
DNA: TGTGCCAGCAGCTTGGTAGGCCAGGCGTCCTACGAGCAGTACTTC

J: TRBJ1-1
V: TRBV5-1
D: TRBD1
size: -
CDR3: CASRGTGGTEAFF
DNA: TGCGCCAGCAGGGGGACAGGGGGAACTGAAGCTTTCTTT

J: TRBJ2-5
V: TRBV5-1
D: -
size: -
CDR3: CASSLAGVEAETQYF
DNA: TGCGCCAGCAGCTTGGCCGGAGTGGAGGCAGAGACCCAGTACTTC

J: TRBJ1-2
V: TRBV24-1
D: -
size: once
CDR3: CATSDLNRNYGYTF
DNA: TGTGCCACCAGTGATTTGAACAGAAACTATGGCTACACCTTC

J: TRBJ2-3
V: TRBV5-1
D: -
size: once
CDR3: CASSSRDTTDTQYF
DNA: TGCGCCAGCAGCTCCCGGGACACCACAGATACGCAGTATTTT

J: TRBJ1-2
V: TRBV6-6
D: TRBD1
size: -
CDR3: CASSYTEGQGSYTF
DNA: TGTGCCAGCAGTTACACCGAGGGACAGGGGAGCTACACCTTC

J: TRBJ1-1
V: TRBV7-9
D: -
size: -
CDR3: CASTPGSSTEAFF
DNA: TGTGCCAGCACCCCTGGGAGTTCGACTGAAGCTTTCTTT

J: TRBJ1-6
V: TRBV6-5
D: TRBD1
size: once
CDR3: CASTGQGVMNSPLHF
DNA: TGTGCCAGCACTGGACAGGGGGTAATGAATTCACCCCTCCACTTT